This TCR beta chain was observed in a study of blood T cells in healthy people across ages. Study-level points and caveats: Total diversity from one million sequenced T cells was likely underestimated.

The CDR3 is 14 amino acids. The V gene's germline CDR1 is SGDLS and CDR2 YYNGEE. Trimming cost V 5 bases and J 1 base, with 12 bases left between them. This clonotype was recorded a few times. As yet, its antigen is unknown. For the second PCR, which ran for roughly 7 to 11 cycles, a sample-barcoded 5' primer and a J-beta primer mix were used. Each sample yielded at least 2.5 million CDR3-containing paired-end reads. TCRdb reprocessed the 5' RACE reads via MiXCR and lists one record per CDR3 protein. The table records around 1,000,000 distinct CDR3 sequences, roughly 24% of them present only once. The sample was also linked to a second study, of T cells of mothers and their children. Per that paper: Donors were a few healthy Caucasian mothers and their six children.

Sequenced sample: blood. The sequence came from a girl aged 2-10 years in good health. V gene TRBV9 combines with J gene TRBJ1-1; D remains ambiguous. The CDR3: CASRSYDQNTEAFF. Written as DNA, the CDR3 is TGTGCCAGCAGGTCTTACGACCAGAACACTGAAGCTTTCTTT.